The 8 T cell receptor beta chains reported below all come from one sample, sequenced in a study of cytomegalovirus exposure and HLA in healthy donors. It was with 60 Vbeta and 13 Jbeta primers that the PCR ran. Here immunoSEQ multiplex PCR was the method, and the copy in TCRdb shows in-frame clones only, minus some. Altogether about 110,000 clones are present, 65% to 75% being singletons, with the ten largest covering around 9.9%. Sequences were obtained from PBMCs. The origin of the receptors is a man aged 35-49 years in good health and CMV-seropositive.

The chain combines TRBV5-1 with TRBJ1-3; D is unresolved. Germline V gives CDR1 SGHRS, CDR2 YFSETQ. Trimming pared 0 bases from V and 0 bases from J, leaving 7 bases between. This CDR3 contains 15 residues. CDR3 DNA: TGCGCCAGCAGCTTGGGGGCTAACTCTGGAAACACCATATATTTT. Residues: CASSLGANSGNTIYF.

This sequence joins TRBV5-1 and TRBJ1-2; D is unresolved. This CDR3 contains 12 residues. Germline loops: CDR1 SGHRS, CDR2 YFSETQ. V was trimmed by 2 bases and J by 11 bases, leaving 13 bases between them. This chain's CDR3 is CASSFGASGYTF. In DNA, the CDR3 is TGCGCCAGCAGCTTCGGCGCTTCGGGGTACACCTTC.

CDR3 sequence reads: CASSQEYRGGPGETQYF. The CDR3 DNA sequence: TGCGCCAGCAGCCAAGAGTATCGGGGAGGGCCGGGAGAGACCCAGTACTTC. The V call is TRBV4-3, the J call TRBJ2-5; 7 nucleotides line up with TRBD2. Looked up from germline, CDR1 is LGHNA and CDR2 is YSLEER. The CDR3 totals 17 residues. The ends lost 0 bases at V and 4 bases at J; junction bases unmatched: 11.

The chain links TRBV30 to TRBJ2-1; TRBD2 agrees at 7 bases. After removal of 0 bases from V and 9 bases from J, the junction contained 5 bases not matched to a gene. The CDR3 runs 13 residues. Germline V gene data show CDR1 as GTSNPN and CDR2 as SVGIG (reference sequence). CDR3: CAWSVIPGGEQFF. CDR3 coding DNA: TGTGCCTGGAGTGTTATCCCGGGAGGTGAGCAGTTCTTC.

The chain uses TRBV5-6 and TRBJ2-2; TRBD1 matches at 12 bases. CDR1 and CDR2 from the germline V gene are SGHDT and YYEEEE. Trimming at V came to 4 bases and at J to 4 bases, leaving 8 bases not matched to a gene. There are 17 residues in the CDR3. CDR3 bases: TGTGCCAGCAGCGTCCGGGACAGGGGGCGAAGCACCGGGGAGCTGTTTTTT. Its protein product is CASSVRDRGRSTGELFF.

The chain employs TRBV30 and TRBJ1-2; TRBD1 is a possible D gene (5 bases). Germline CDR1 is GTSNPN and CDR2 is SVGIG (reference sequence). CDR3 size: 12 residues. V gave up 4 bases and J gave up 7 bases, with 13 bases separating them. The chain's CDR3 is CAWIHPGPGYTF. As DNA, the CDR3 is TGTGCCTGGATTCACCCAGGGCCTGGCTACACCTTC.

This chain uses TRBV6-5 with TRBJ1-1; 8 bases agree with TRBD1. The CDR3 extends over 13 amino acids. The junction had 9 bases not matched to a gene; V was cut back by 3 bases and J by 12 bases. Germline V CDR1 and CDR2: MNHEY, SVGAGI. The CDR3 coding sequence is TGTGCCAGCAGTTATGAGGACAGGGTTGTATCTTTCTTT. Its protein is CASSYEDRVVSFF.

This clone was observed a handful of times. The V gene is TRBV19, the J gene TRBJ1-2; unclear D gene. V was trimmed by 3 bases and J by 5 bases, leaving 10 bases between them. This CDR3 spans 13 amino acids. Germline assignment: CDR1 LNHDA and CDR2 SQIVND (reference sequence). In DNA, the CDR3 is TGTGCCAGTAGTATGTCGGGTCGGTATGGCTACACCTTC. It encodes CASSMSGRYGYTF.